This is a list of T cell receptor beta chains from one sample in a study of post-analysis software for immune sequencing data. TCRdb reprocessed the PCR reads via MiXCR and lists one record per CDR3 protein. The profile shows fewer than 600,000 distinct CDR3 sequences, 40% to 55% of them singletons. The sample consisted of blood. The receptors come from a girl aged 10-17 years with multiple sclerosis. The CDR3 runs from the conserved cysteine through the conserved F or W. Each record gives: J gene, V gene, clone size, D gene, CDR3 protein, CDR3 DNA. D genes are given only for firm matches. Some rows mark clone size as missing; the rest say once, few, many or name a class of expanded clone.

>TRBJ2-2|TRBV12-3/TRBV12-4|-|-
CASTPGTPTGELFF
TGTGCCAGCACGCCAGGGACTCCTACCGGGGAGCTGTTTTTT
>TRBJ2-1|TRBV28|few|-
CASSLSGDPFF
TGTGCCAGCAGTTTATCGGGGGACCCGTTCTTC
>TRBJ2-1|TRBV6-2/TRBV6-3|-|-
CASSGPGGGNEQFF
TGTGCCAGCAGCGGGCCAGGGGGGGGTAATGAGCAGTTCTTC
>TRBJ2-3|TRBV27|-|TRBD2
CASSSAGDHTDTQYF
TGTGCCAGCAGTTCTGCGGGAGACCACACAGATACGCAGTATTTT
>TRBJ2-7|TRBV27|-|TRBD2
CASSFLAGGPNEQYF
TGTGCCAGCAGTTTCCTAGCGGGAGGGCCAAACGAGCAGTACTTC
>TRBJ2-1|TRBV7-9|-|TRBD2
CASSLRGLAGGVYNEQFF
TGTGCCAGCAGCTTACGGGGACTAGCGGGAGGGGTTTACAATGAGCAGTTCTTC
>TRBJ1-2|TRBV5-1|-|TRBD1
CASSLGTGILPDGYTF
TGCGCCAGCAGCCTAGGGACAGGCATCTTACCCGATGGCTACACCTTC
>TRBJ2-5|TRBV4-2|-|-
CASSQVGGGETQYF
TGTGCCAGCAGCCAAGTAGGGGGAGGAGAGACCCAGTACTTC
>TRBJ2-7|TRBV12-3/TRBV12-4|-|-
CASSSSPYRTSHEQYF
TGTGCCAGCAGTTCCTCCCCCTACAGGACGTCACACGAGCAGTACTTC
>TRBJ2-7|TRBV7-8|-|-
CASSPTLYEQYF
TGTGCCAGCAGCCCGACACTCTACGAGCAGTACTTC
>TRBJ2-7|TRBV10-3|few|-
CAISETVTSSYEQYF
TGTGCCATCAGTGAGACGGTGACCAGCTCCTACGAGCAGTACTTC
>TRBJ1-1|TRBV5-5|-|-
CASTVRLQGALVGNTEAFF
TGTGCCAGCACCGTTCGGTTGCAGGGAGCTCTTGTGGGGAACACTGAAGCTTTCTTT
>TRBJ1-5|TRBV6-6|-|-
CASSYSEGPNQPQHF
TGTGCCAGCAGTTACTCGGAGGGGCCCAATCAGCCCCAGCATTTT
>TRBJ2-1|TRBV12-5|few|-
CASGLDQGGQFF
TGTGCTAGTGGTCTGGACCAAGGCGGGCAGTTCTTC
>TRBJ2-1|TRBV14|-|TRBD2
CASSQAPGRVAGVYNEQFF
TGTGCCAGCAGCCAAGCTCCAGGGAGGGTAGCGGGAGTTTACAATGAGCAGTTCTTC
>TRBJ2-7|TRBV20-1|few|TRBD2
CSAPKPRTSVSYEQYF
TGCAGTGCTCCTAAACCGAGGACTAGCGTCTCCTACGAGCAGTACTTC
>TRBJ1-1|TRBV5-1|-|-
CASAPAGGGNTEAFF
TGCGCCAGCGCCCCGGCGGGGGGCGGGAACACTGAAGCTTTCTTT
>TRBJ1-2|TRBV4-1|few|-
CASSQDPGTRHGYTF
TGCGCCAGCAGCCAGGATCCCGGGACCCGGCATGGCTACACCTTC
>TRBJ2-1|TRBV2|-|-
CASRGEYEQFF
TGTGCCAGCAGGGGGGAATATGAGCAGTTCTTC
>TRBJ1-5|TRBV6-5|-|-
CASSYSSSMGSQPQHF
TGTGCCAGCAGTTACTCGAGCTCTATGGGCAGTCAGCCCCAGCATTTT
>TRBJ1-1|TRBV7-9|-|-
CASSPRAGPPNTEAFF
TGTGCCAGCAGCCCCCGGGCGGGACCGCCGAACACTGAAGCTTTCTTT
>TRBJ1-2|TRBV28|-|-
CASSNPGAQTKGYTF
TGTGCCAGCAGTAATCCCGGGGCCCAGACGAAGGGCTACACCTTC
>TRBJ1-2|TRBV12-3/TRBV12-4|-|-
CASSFGGRGYTF
TGTGCCAGCAGTTTTGGTGGTCGGGGCTACACCTTC
>TRBJ2-5|TRBV5-5|few|TRBD2
CASSLVLAGEHQETQYF
TGTGCCAGCAGCTTGGTTCTGGCGGGAGAACACCAAGAGACCCAGTACTTC
>TRBJ1-1|TRBV28|-|TRBD1
CASSLLRDRGGYTEAFF
TGTGCCAGCAGTTTATTACGGGACAGGGGAGGGTACACTGAAGCTTTCTTT
>TRBJ1-2|TRBV18|-|-
CASSPKGGEDGYTF
TGTGCCAGCTCACCAAAGGGGGGCGAGGATGGCTACACCTTC
>TRBJ1-1|TRBV6-1|once|-
CASSEWGRNTEAFF
TGTGCCAGCAGTGAATGGGGAAGGAACACTGAAGCTTTCTTT
>TRBJ2-3|TRBV6-5|-|TRBD2
CASNPGRGTDTQYF
TGTGCCAGCAACCCGGGGAGGGGCACAGATACGCAGTATTTT
>TRBJ2-2|TRBV20-1|-|TRBD2
CSARSRLAGEGTGELFF
TGCAGTGCTAGATCCCGACTAGCGGGAGAGGGAACCGGGGAGCTGTTTTTT
>TRBJ2-3|TRBV18|-|TRBD1
CASSPRQGVGTDTQYF
TGTGCCAGCTCACCGCGACAGGGAGTGGGCACAGATACGCAGTATTTT
>TRBJ2-5|TRBV20-1|-|TRBD2
CSAPRVAGQETQYF
TGCAGTGCCCCCCGGGTAGCGGGACAAGAGACCCAGTACTTC
>TRBJ2-5|TRBV7-7|-|TRBD1
CASSSDRERETQYF
TGTGCTAGCAGCTCGGACAGGGAGAGAGAGACCCAGTACTTC
>TRBJ2-7|TRBV7-3|-|-
CASSPQDKTRSYEQYF
TGTGCCAGCAGCCCCCAGGACAAAACACGCTCCTACGAGCAGTACTTC
>TRBJ2-7|TRBV2|few|-
CASSELGTRTYEQYF
TGTGCCAGCAGTGAATTGGGGACACGGACCTACGAGCAGTACTTC
>TRBJ2-1|TRBV12-3/TRBV12-4|-|-
CASSLSETYNEQFF
TGTGCCAGCAGTTTATCAGAAACCTACAATGAGCAGTTCTTC
>TRBJ1-4|TRBV15|-|-
CATSPSRATNEKLFF
TGTGCCACCAGCCCTTCCCGTGCAACTAATGAAAAACTGTTTTTT
>TRBJ2-1|TRBV10-3|few|TRBD1
CAIRGQGDPYNEQFF
TGTGCCATCAGGGGGCAGGGGGACCCCTACAATGAGCAGTTCTTC
>TRBJ2-5|TRBV9|-|-
CASSVGVSEETQYF
TGTGCCAGCAGCGTAGGGGTGTCTGAAGAGACCCAGTACTTC
>TRBJ1-2|TRBV12-3/TRBV12-4|-|-
CASSSGVGSARGYTF
TGTGCCAGCAGTAGCGGAGTCGGTTCAGCTCGGGGCTACACCTTC
>TRBJ2-7|TRBV7-9|-|-
CASSLAGANFYEQYF
TGTGCCAGCAGCTTAGCCGGGGCGAATTTCTACGAGCAGTACTTC
>TRBJ2-2|TRBV4-1|-|TRBD1
CASSKGQGTGELFF
TGCGCCAGCAGCAAGGGACAGGGCACCGGGGAGCTGTTTTTT